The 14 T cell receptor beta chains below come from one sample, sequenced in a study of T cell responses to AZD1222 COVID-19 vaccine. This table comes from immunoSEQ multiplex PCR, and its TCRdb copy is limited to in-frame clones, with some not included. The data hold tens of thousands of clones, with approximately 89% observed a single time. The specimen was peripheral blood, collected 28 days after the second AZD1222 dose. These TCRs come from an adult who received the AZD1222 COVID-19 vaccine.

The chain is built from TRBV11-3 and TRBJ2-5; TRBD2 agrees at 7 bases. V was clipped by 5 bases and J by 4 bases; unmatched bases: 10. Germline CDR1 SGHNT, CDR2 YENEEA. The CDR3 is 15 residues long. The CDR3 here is CASSPGGSMRETQYF. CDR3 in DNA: TGTGCCAGCAGCCCGGGGGGTTCCATGAGAGAGACCCAGTACTTC.

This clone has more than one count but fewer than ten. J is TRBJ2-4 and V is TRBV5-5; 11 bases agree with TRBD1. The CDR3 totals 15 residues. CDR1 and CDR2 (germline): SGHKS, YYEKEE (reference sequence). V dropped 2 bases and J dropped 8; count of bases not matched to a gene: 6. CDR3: CASSFGDRGADIQYF. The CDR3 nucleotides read TGTGCCAGCAGCTTTGGGGACAGGGGGGCGGACATTCAGTACTTC.

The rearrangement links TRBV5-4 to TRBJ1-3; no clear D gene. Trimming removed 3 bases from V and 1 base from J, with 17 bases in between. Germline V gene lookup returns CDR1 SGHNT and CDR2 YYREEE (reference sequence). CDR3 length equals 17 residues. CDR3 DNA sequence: TGTGCCAGCAGCTCCACGCCGCGGGTTACGTCTGGAAACACCATATATTTT. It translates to CASSSTPRVTSGNTIYF.

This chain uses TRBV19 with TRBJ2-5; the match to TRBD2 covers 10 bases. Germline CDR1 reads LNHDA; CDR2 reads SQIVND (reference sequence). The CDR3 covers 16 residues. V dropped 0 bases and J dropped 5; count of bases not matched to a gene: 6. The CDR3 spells CASSIEASGRGETQYF. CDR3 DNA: TGTGCCAGTAGTATAGAGGCTAGCGGGAGAGGGGAGACCCAGTACTTC.

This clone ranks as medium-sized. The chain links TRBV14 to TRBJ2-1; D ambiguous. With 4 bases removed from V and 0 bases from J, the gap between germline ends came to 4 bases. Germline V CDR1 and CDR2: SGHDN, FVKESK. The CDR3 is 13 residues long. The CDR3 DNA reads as TGTGCCAGCAGCCCCCTCTCCTACAATGAGCAGTTCTTC. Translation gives CASSPLSYNEQFF.

CDR3 sequence: CASSYGGGNQPQHF. DNA for the CDR3: TGTGCCAGCAGTTACGGCGGGGGAAATCAGCCCCAGCATTTT. The chain links TRBV6-5 to TRBJ1-5; tentatively, D is TRBD1 (5 bases). Germline V gene sequence: CDR1 MNHEY, CDR2 SVGAGI. The CDR3 totals 14 residues. Between the trimmed V and J ends, which lost 2 bases and 4 bases, there was a span of 9 bases.

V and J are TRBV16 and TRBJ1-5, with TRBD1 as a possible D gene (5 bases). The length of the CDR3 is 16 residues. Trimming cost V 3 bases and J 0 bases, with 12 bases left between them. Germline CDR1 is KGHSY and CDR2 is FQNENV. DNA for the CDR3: TGTGCCAGCAGCCACACGGGGGTTAATAGCAATCAGCCCCAGCATTTT. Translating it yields CASSHTGVNSNQPQHF.

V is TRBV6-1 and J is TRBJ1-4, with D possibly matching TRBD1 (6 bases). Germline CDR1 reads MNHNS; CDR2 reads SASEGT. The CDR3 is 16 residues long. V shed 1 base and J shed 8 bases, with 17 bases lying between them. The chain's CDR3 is CASSEVGGGGDEKLFF. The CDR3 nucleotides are TGTGCCAGCAGTGAAGTAGGAGGGGGGGGCGACGAAAAACTGTTTTTT.

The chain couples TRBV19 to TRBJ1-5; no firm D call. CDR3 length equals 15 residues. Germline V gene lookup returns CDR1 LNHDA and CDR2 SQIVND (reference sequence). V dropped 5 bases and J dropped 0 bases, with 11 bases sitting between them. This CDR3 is CASSSSGYSNQPQHF. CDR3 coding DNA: TGTGCCAGTAGTTCCTCCGGGTATAGCAATCAGCCCCAGCATTTT.

CDR3 loop: CASSFDRAYEQYV. In DNA, the CDR3 is TGTGCCAGCAGCTTCGACAGGGCGTACGAGCAGTACGTC. This sequence joins TRBV11-2 and TRBJ2-7; 7 positions match TRBD1. The V segment lost 3 bases and the J segment 4 bases; nucleotides outside the gene matches: 3. Germline CDR1 reads SGHAT; CDR2 reads FQNNGV. The CDR3 covers 13 residues.

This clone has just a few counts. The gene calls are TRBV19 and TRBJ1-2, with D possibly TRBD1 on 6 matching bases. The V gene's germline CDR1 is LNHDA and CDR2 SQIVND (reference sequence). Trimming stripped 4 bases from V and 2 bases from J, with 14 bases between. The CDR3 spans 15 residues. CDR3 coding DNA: TGTGCCAGTAGTAAGAACTCCAGGGGAAACTATGGCTACACCTTC. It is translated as CASSKNSRGNYGYTF.

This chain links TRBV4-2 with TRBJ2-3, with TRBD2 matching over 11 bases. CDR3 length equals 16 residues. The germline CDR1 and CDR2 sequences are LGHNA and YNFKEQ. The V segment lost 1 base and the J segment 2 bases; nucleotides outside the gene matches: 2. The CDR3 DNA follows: TGTGCCAGCAGCCAAGTAGCGGGGGGGACCACAGATACGCAGTATTTT. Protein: CASSQVAGGTTDTQYF.

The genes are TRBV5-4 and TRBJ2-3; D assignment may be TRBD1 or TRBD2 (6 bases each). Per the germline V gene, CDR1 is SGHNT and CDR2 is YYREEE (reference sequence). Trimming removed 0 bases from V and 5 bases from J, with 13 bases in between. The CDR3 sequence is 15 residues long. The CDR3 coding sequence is TGTGCCAGCAGCTTGGGGGGGGCTTCTGGAGATACGCAGTATTTT. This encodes CASSLGGASGDTQYF.

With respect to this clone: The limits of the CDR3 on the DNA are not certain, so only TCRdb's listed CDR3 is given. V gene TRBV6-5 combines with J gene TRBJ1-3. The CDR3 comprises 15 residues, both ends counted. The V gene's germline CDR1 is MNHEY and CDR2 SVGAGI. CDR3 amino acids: CASSFTSVSGNTIYF.